This entry lists 14 T cell receptor beta chains sequenced from one sample in a study of post-analysis software for immune sequencing data. Unique molecular identifiers featured in each of the TCR beta cDNA libraries. Each CDR3 protein is one row after TCRdb ran MiXCR on the PCR reads. The table shows about 820,000 distinct CDR3 sequences, with about 57% occurring only once. Study findings and constraints: In patients, TRBV5-6, TRBV5-1 and TRBV20-1 belonged to roughly 5 TRBV segments found more frequently than in controls.

Their antigens remain unidentified. The specimen sequenced was blood. These TCRs come from a girl aged 10-17 years with multiple sclerosis.

This rearrangement joins TRBV7-2 to TRBJ2-3; D not resolved. The CDR3 length is 12 residues. Deletions cut 4 bases from V and 4 bases from J, with 6 bases between. CDR1 and CDR2 (germline): SGHTA, FQGNSA. In DNA, the CDR3 is TGTGCCAGCAGCTCACTACCAGATACGCAGTATTTT. Amino acids: CASSSLPDTQYF.

This clonotype was seen a few times. This chain connects TRBV7-6 to TRBJ2-1, with 8 nucleotides matching TRBD2. Looked up from germline, CDR1 is SGHVS and CDR2 is FNYEAQ. This CDR3 contains 16 residues. Trimming took 5 bases from V and 6 from J; bases not matched to a gene: 12. Here the CDR3 reads CASSPVLPGTSNEQFF. The CDR3 DNA sequence: TGTGCCAGCAGCCCGGTCCTGCCCGGGACTAGCAATGAGCAGTTCTTC.

The V call is TRBV29-1, the J call TRBJ2-7; maybe TRBD2 (5 bases). Trimming removed 5 bases from V and 3 bases from J, with 11 bases in between. Per germline, CDR1 SQVTM and CDR2 ANQGSEA. The CDR3 covers 12 residues. The CDR3 region is CSVSGSVYEQYF. The DNA of the CDR3 is TGCAGCGTTTCGGGATCAGTCTACGAGCAGTACTTC.

The chain carries TRBV5-5 and TRBJ2-1, with D possibly being TRBD2 (7 bases). Trimming left V 0 bases short and J 2 bases short, with 18 bases between. Germline CDR1 and CDR2: SGHKS and YYEKEE (reference sequence). The CDR3 covers 18 residues. CDR3 protein: CASSLAAGAGATYNEQFF. The DNA for the CDR3 is TGTGCCAGCAGCTTGGCCGCCGGGGCGGGGGCGACCTACAATGAGCAGTTCTTC.

The sample holds a few counts of this clonotype. V gene TRBV20-1 combines with J gene TRBJ2-3; 8 bases fit TRBD2. The junction had 10 bases not matched to a gene; V was cut back by 4 bases and J by 4 bases. CDR3 length equals 15 residues. The V gene's germline CDR1 is DFQATT and CDR2 SNEGSKA (reference sequence). Written as DNA, the CDR3 is TGCAGTGCTAATCCCGAGACTAGCGAATCAGATACGCAGTATTTT. Translation gives CSANPETSESDTQYF.

This clonotype appeared once. The chain has TRBV20-1 and TRBJ1-5; D is ambiguous. Trimming took off 6 bases at V and 3 bases at J, with 15 bases between the two ends. Germline assignment: CDR1 DFQATT and CDR2 SNEGSKA (reference sequence). CDR3 size: 14 residues. The CDR3 DNA reads as TGCAGTGCGAAAAGGGAGGCTTTCAATCAGCCCCAGCATTTT. Protein: CSAKREAFNQPQHF.

This clonotype was counted only a few times. The genes are TRBV20-1 and TRBJ2-5; D is possibly TRBD2 (6 bases). Trimming cost V 5 bases and J 5 bases, with 21 bases left between them. The CDR3 has 15 residues. CDR1 is DFQATT and CDR2 is SNEGSKA in the germline V gene (reference sequence). CDR3 sequence: CSAPPSEPGGETQYF. The CDR3 DNA is TGCAGTGCTCCTCCCTCCGAGCCCGGAGGGGAGACCCAGTACTTC.

The chain combines TRBV7-3 with TRBJ2-1; possible D gene TRBD2, 5 bases. The germline V gene has CDR1 SGHTA and CDR2 FQGTGA. This CDR3 comprises 16 residues. Trimming pared 0 bases from V and 0 bases from J, leaving 9 bases between. In DNA form, the CDR3 reads TGTGCCAGCAGCTTAACGTTGGGGAGCTCCTACAATGAGCAGTTCTTC. Translated: CASSLTLGSSYNEQFF.

This clonotype was counted a few times. The rearrangement links TRBV7-9 to TRBJ2-7; D is ambiguous. The V end lost 3 bases, the J end lost 0 bases, and 9 bases lay between the germline ends. CDR3 length equals 14 residues. Germline CDR1 and CDR2: SEHNR and FQNEAQ (reference sequence). Written as DNA, the CDR3 is TGTGCCAGCAGCTTTCAGGAGAGCTCCTACGAGCAGTACTTC. It is translated as CASSFQESSYEQYF.

The CDR3 sequence: CAIRSSADTQYF. CDR3 in DNA: TGTGCCATCAGGTCATCTGCAGATACGCAGTATTTT. The chain joins TRBV10-3 to TRBJ2-3; D not resolved. This CDR3 has 12 amino acids. The germline V gene has CDR1 ENHRY and CDR2 SYGVKD. V lost 6 bases, J lost 4 bases, and 8 bases lay in between.

The chain employs TRBV7-3 and TRBJ1-1; D unresolved. In germline, CDR1 is SGHTA, CDR2 FQGTGA. CDR3 length: 13 residues. Trimming removed 4 bases from V and 4 bases from J, with 10 bases in between. Here the CDR3 DNA reads TGTGCCAGCAGCTCCCCGGGCGGCACTGAAGCTTTCTTT. It encodes CASSSPGGTEAFF.

This chain uses TRBV18 with TRBJ2-2; D is unresolved. V lost 2 bases to trimming and J lost 0 bases, with 10 bases between them. The germline CDR1 and CDR2 sequences are KGHSH and LQKENI. The CDR3 runs to 16 residues. This CDR3 is CASSPLSISNTGELFF. DNA of the CDR3: TGTGCCAGCTCACCATTAAGCATTTCGAACACCGGGGAGCTGTTTTTT.

The rearrangement uses TRBV7-9 and TRBJ1-2; no clear D gene. Trimming stripped 6 bases from V and 8 bases from J, with 22 bases between. The CDR3 is 15 residues long. CDR1 SEHNR and CDR2 FQNEAQ come from the germline V gene (reference sequence). CDR3 protein: CASSSTQAGHGGYTF. CDR3 bases: TGTGCCAGCAGTTCCACTCAAGCGGGCCACGGCGGCTACACCTTC.

The chain uses TRBV6-5 and TRBJ2-5, with 7 nucleotides matching TRBD1. The J call may be wrong; the DNA end is better matched by TRBJ2-7. CDR1 is MNHEY and CDR2 is SVGAGI in the germline V gene. The CDR3 spans 13 residues. CDR3 sequence reads: CASSYFSGGEQYF. The CDR3 DNA reads TGTGCCAGCAGTTACTTTTCAGGGGGCGAGCAGTACTTC.